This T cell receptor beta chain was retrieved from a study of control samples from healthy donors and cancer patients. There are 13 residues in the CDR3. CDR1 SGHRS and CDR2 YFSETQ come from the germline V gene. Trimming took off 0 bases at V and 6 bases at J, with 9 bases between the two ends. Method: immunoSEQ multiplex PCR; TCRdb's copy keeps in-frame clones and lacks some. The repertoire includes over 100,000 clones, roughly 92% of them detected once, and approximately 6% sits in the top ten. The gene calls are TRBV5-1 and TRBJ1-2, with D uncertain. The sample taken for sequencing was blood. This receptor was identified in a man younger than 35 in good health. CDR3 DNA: TGCGCCAGCAGCTTGGGTATCTCCAATGGCTACACCTTC. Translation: CASSLGISNGYTF.